This is a list of T cell receptor beta chains from one sample in a study of T cell responses to AZD1222 COVID-19 vaccine. Profiled with immunoSEQ multiplex PCR; TCRdb holds only in-frame clones, not every one. Among some 100,000 clones listed, around nine tenths were seen once. Sequenced here: peripheral blood, sampled 28 days after the second AZD1222 dose. The receptors here all came from an adult who received the AZD1222 COVID-19 vaccine. CDR3s include the opening cysteine and the closing phenylalanine or tryptophan. The order of the fields is CDR3 DNA, CDR3 protein, D gene, clone size, J gene, V gene. A D gene is named only where the DNA matches it firmly. Expanded clones are given a class, and other clones once, few, many or no size at all.

TGTGCCAGCAGCCAACTTGGTCCAGGGAACTATGGCTACACCTTC,CASSQLGPGNYGYTF,.,.,TRBJ1-2,TRBV4-2
TGTGCCATCAGTGGGTCGGGGTGGAACAATGAGCAGTTCTTC,CAISGSGWNNEQFF,.,.,TRBJ2-1,TRBV10-3
TGTGCCAGCAGCACAACAGGGGACACCGGGGAGCTGTTTTTT,CASSTTGDTGELFF,TRBD1,.,TRBJ2-2,TRBV7-3
TGTGCCGCAAGACCCCCCGGGACAGGGACTGAAGCTTTCTTT,CAARPPGTGTEAFF,TRBD1,.,TRBJ1-1,TRBV19
TGTGCCTGGAACGTGGGGGGGTTCACTGAAGCTTTCTTT,CAWNVGGFTEAFF,.,.,TRBJ1-1,TRBV30
TGTGCCTGGAGTGTGGGGGACAGTCACTATGGCTACACCTTC,CAWSVGDSHYGYTF,TRBD1,.,TRBJ1-2,TRBV30
TGTGCCAGCTCACCACCCCGGGAACGCTCCTACGAGCAGTACTTC,CASSPPRERSYEQYF,.,.,TRBJ2-7,TRBV18
TGTGCCACCAGCAGAGGTTCCTTGGGGCAGGGGGCTGTTGACTTC,CATSRGSLGQGAVDF,TRBD1,.,TRBJ2-7,TRBV15
TGTGCCTGGAGGGCTGGGGGTGAACTGTTTTTT,CAWRAGGELFF,.,.,TRBJ1-4,TRBV30
TGTGCCAGCTCACCTCTCAGGGGTCTTGCCTCTGGGGCCAACGTCCTGACTTTC,CASSPLRGLASGANVLTF,.,.,TRBJ2-6,TRBV18
TGTGCCAGCAGCTTAAAGGGGGGTATCGCTGAAGCTTTCTTT,CASSLKGGIAEAFF,.,.,TRBJ1-1,TRBV7-3
TGTGCCATCAGTGAGTCCACGAAACGAAGGAATCAGCCCCAGCATTTT,CAISESTKRRNQPQHF,.,.,TRBJ1-5,TRBV10-3
TGTGCCAGCAGCTTGGCGACAGGAACCACAGATACGCAGTATTTT,CASSLATGTTDTQYF,.,.,TRBJ2-3,TRBV5-4
TGTGCCAGCACCCGGGGAGGGGGGAACGCCGAGCAGTACTTC,CASTRGGGNAEQYF,.,.,TRBJ2-7,TRBV5-4
TGCGCCAGCAGCTTGGTCCGGAGCGAATCAGTCAGGGATACGCAGTATTTT,CASSLVRSESVRDTQYF,.,.,TRBJ2-3,TRBV5-1
TGTGCCAGCAGCTCCTACAGGACGGGAAGTCAGCCCCAGCATTTT,CASSSYRTGSQPQHF,.,.,TRBJ1-5,TRBV2
TGTGCCTGGAGTGTCCATGAGCAGTTCTTC,CAWSVHEQFF,.,.,TRBJ2-1,TRBV30
TGTGCCAGCAGTTTTGTGGGAACTAGCTCACCAAAAAACATTCAGTACTTC,CASSFVGTSSPKNIQYF,.,.,TRBJ2-4,TRBV27
TGTGCCAGCAGCGTAGGGTCCCCGGAGCCCTACAATGAGCAGTTCTTC,CASSVGSPEPYNEQFF,.,.,TRBJ2-1,TRBV9
TGCGCCAGCAGCCAAGAGGGGTATAGCAATCAGCCCCAGCATTTT,CASSQEGYSNQPQHF,.,.,TRBJ1-5,TRBV4-3
TGTGCCAGTCCGGACCCGATTCATGAAAAACTGTTTTTT,CASPDPIHEKLFF,.,.,TRBJ1-4,TRBV19
TGTGCCAGCAGCCCCGGGACAGCCCTCCACTTT,CASSPGTALHF,TRBD1,.,TRBJ1-6,TRBV3-1/TRBV3-2
TGTGCCACCCAGCCACCCGATATTACGCAGTATTTT,CATQPPDITQYF,.,.,TRBJ2-3,TRBV27
TGTGCCAGCAGCGGAATTGGACGGAAGAGAGGATCCGGCTACGAGCAGTACTTC,CASSGIGRKRGSGYEQYF,.,.,TRBJ2-7,TRBV11-2
TGTGCCAGCAGCTTGAAAGAGAACTATGGCTACACCTTC,CASSLKENYGYTF,.,.,TRBJ1-2,TRBV7-9
TGTGCCACCCAGTATGGCTACACCTTC,CATQYGYTF,.,few,TRBJ1-2,TRBV6-4
TGTGCCAGCAGCTTAGTTGGCGTATACACAGATACGCAGTATTTT,CASSLVGVYTDTQYF,.,.,TRBJ2-3,TRBV7-2